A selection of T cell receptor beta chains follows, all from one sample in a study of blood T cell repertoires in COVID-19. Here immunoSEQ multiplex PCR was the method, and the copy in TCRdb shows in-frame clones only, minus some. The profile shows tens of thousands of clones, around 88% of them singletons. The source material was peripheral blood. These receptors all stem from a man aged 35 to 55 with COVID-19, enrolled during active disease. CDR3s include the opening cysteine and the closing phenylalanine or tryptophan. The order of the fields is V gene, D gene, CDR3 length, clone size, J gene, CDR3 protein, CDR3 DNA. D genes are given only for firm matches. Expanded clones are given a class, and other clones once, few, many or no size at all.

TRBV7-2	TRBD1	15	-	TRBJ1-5	CASSLGGTDRQPQHF	TGTGCCAGCAGCTTAGGGGGGACAGATCGTCAGCCCCAGCATTTT
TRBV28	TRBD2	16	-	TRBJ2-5	CASSSQRGGIQETQYF	TGTGCCAGCAGCTCCCAGCGGGGGGGCATACAAGAGACCCAGTACTTC
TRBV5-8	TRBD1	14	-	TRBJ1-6	CASSLEDRGSPLHF	TGTGCCAGCAGCTTGGAGGACAGGGGATCACCCCTCCACTTT
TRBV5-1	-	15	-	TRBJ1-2	CASSTGLQGAHGYTF	TGCGCCAGCAGCACGGGCCTACAGGGAGCTCATGGCTACACCTTC
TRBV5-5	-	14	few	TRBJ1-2	CASSLAAGAYGYTF	TGTGCCAGCAGCTTGGCGGCGGGAGCTTATGGCTACACCTTC
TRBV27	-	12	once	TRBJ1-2	CASRNLDYGYTF	TGTGCCAGCAGAAACTTAGACTATGGCTACACCTTC
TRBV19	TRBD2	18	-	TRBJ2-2	CASSTPYGAGLGTGELFF	TGTGCCAGTAGTACCCCCTATGGAGCGGGGTTGGGCACCGGGGAGCTGTTTTTT
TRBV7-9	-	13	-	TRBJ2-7	CASSFGRDYEQYF	TGTGCCAGCAGCTTCGGCAGGGACTACGAGCAGTACTTC
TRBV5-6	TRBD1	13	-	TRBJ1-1	CASSGQGPTEAFF	TGTGCCAGCAGTGGACAGGGACCAACTGAAGCTTTCTTT
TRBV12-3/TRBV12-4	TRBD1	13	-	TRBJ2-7	CASSEQGAYEQYF	TGTGCCAGCAGTGAACAGGGGGCGTACGAGCAGTACTTC
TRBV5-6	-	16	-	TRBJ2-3	CASSLDGVRGTDTQYF	TGTGCCAGCAGCTTGGACGGGGTCCGGGGGACAGATACGCAGTATTTT
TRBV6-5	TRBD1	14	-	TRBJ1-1	CASSFGQGRTEAFF	TGTGCCAGCAGTTTTGGACAGGGGAGGACTGAAGCTTTCTTT
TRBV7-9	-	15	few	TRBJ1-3	CASSLGAGAGNTIYF	TGTGCCAGCAGCTTAGGGGCAGGGGCTGGAAACACCATATATTTT
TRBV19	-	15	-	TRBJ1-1	CASSFRGTRATEAFF	TGTGCCAGTAGTTTTCGGGGGACGCGGGCCACTGAAGCTTTCTTT
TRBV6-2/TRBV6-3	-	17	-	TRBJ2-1	CASSYGPTGLRYNEQFF	TGTGCCAGCAGTTACGGCCCAACAGGGCTGCGTTACAATGAGCAGTTCTTC